This T cell receptor (beta chain) was sequenced during a study of cytomegalovirus exposure and HLA in healthy donors. Study-level findings and limits: Several of the most significant clusters appeared, in a later analysis, to be linked to common viral pathogens.

Regarding this clone: Its antigen is unknown.

In the PCR, 60 Vbeta and 13 Jbeta primers were used. Clones were read by immunoSEQ multiplex PCR, and TCRdb kept only the in-frame ones, dropping some. The table includes some 54,000 clones, 75% to 85% detected once. This clonotype originated in a male donor in good health and CMV-seronegative. Sample: PBMCs.

CDR3 coding DNA: TGTGCCAGCAGCCCGGCGGGTGACAGGGAACTCCAGCCCCAGCATTTT. This translates into CASSPAGDRELQPQHF. The J gene is TRBJ1-5, the V gene TRBV7-8, with 7 bases identical to TRBD1. This CDR3 is 16 amino acids long. The V segment lost 5 bases and the J segment 7 bases; nucleotides outside the gene matches: 14. Germline CDR1 reads SGHVS; CDR2 reads FQNEAQ.